This TCR beta chain came from a study of cytomegalovirus exposure and HLA in healthy donors. PCR used 60 Vbeta primers and 13 Jbeta primers. TCRdb's copy holds only in-frame clones and misses some; the assay was immunoSEQ multiplex PCR. The sample lists 100,000 to 150,000 clones, roughly four fifths seen once, with roughly 12% in the top ten. The ends lost 1 base at V and 9 bases at J; junction bases unmatched: 3. The CDR3 loop spans 13 amino acids. From germline, CDR1 is LNHDA and CDR2 SQIVND (reference sequence). Sequencing was done on a sample of PBMCs. This rearrangement joins TRBV19 to TRBJ2-7; the match to TRBD2 covers 10 bases. This TCR was recovered from a male donor in good health and CMV-seropositive. CDR3: CASSIGTSGGQYF. CDR3 DNA: TGTGCCAGTAGTATAGGGACTAGCGGTGGGCAGTACTTC.